This TCR beta chain originates from a study of early T cells in non-severe SARS-CoV-2 infection. Turning to the study itself: Sequencing of bulk RNA from unsorted whole blood was done, without chain pairing.

On this clonotype: The antigen remains unidentified.

Looked up from germline, CDR1 is SGDLS and CDR2 is YYNGEE. After removal of 3 bases from V and 3 bases from J, the junction contained 11 bases not matched to a gene. The CDR3 is made up of 17 amino acids. TCRdb redid the calling of the 5' RACE reads with MiXCR, one entry per CDR3 protein. Of some 96,000 distinct CDR3 sequences in the sample, around 14% were seen once. Study observations and caveats: Reliance on VDJdb matching favored anti-spike CD8 responses; private and CD4 specificities were missed.

Material for sequencing was whole blood. The source of this sequence is an adult who was a healthcare worker with PCR-confirmed SARS-CoV-2 infection or an uninfected control (not recorded which). The V call is TRBV9, the J call TRBJ1-2, with 10 bases lining up with TRBD1. CDR3: CASSAHPRQGAHYGYTF. In nucleotides, the CDR3 is TGTGCCAGCAGCGCCCATCCGCGACAGGGGGCTCACTATGGCTACACCTTC.